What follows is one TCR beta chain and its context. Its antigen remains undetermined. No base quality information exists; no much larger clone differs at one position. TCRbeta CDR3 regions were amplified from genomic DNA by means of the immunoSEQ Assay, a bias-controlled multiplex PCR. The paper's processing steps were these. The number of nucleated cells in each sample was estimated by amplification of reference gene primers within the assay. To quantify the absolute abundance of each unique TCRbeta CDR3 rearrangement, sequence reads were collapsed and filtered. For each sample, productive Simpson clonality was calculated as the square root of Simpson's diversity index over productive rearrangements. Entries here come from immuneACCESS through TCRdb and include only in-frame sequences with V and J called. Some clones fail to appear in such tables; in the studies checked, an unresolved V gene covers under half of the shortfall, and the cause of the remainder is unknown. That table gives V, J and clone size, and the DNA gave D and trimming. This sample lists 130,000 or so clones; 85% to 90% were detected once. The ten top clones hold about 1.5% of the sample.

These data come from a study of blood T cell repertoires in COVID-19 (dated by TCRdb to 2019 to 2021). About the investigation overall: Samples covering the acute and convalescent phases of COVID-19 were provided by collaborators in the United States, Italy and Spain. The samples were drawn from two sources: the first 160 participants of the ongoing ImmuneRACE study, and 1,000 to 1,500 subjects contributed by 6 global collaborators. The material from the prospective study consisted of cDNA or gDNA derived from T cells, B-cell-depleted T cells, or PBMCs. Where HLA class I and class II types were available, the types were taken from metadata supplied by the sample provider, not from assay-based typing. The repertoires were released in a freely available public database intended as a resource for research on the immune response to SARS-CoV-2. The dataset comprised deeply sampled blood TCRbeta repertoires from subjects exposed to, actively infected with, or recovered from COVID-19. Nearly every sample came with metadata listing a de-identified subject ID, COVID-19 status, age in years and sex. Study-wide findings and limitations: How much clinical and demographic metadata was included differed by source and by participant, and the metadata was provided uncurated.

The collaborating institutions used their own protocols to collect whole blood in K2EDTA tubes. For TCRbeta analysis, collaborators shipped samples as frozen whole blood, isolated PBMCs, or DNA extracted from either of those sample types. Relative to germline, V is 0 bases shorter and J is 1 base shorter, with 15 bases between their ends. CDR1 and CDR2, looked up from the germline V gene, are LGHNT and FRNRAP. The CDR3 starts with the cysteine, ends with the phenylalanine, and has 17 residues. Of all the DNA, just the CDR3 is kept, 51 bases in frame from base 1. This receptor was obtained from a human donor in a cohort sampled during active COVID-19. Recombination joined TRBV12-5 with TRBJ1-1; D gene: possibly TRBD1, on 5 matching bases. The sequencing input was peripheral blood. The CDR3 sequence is CASGLVLLDIKNTEAFF. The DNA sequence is TGTGCTAGTGGTTTGGTTCTCTTGGACATTAAGAACACTGAAGCTTTCTTT.